These 11 T cell receptor beta chains originate from one sample sequenced in a study of CD8 T cells in Susac syndrome. An input of about 0.45 to 1 ug of RNA was subjected to reverse transcription using random hexamers. TCRdb ran MiXCR on the immunoSEQ multiplex PCR reads and lists one entry per CDR3 protein. The repertoire holds around 150,000 distinct CDR3 sequences, with 94% as singletons. The sample was CD8+ T cells from PBMCs. Receptor source: a human donor in good health.

V usage is TRBV7-6 and J usage is TRBJ2-5; no definite D call. Germline CDR1 and CDR2: SGHVS and FNYEAQ. V lost 5 bases and J lost 0, with 10 bases in between. The CDR3 loop spans 14 amino acids. The CDR3 region is CASSPRTYQETQYF. The CDR3 DNA follows: TGTGCCAGCAGCCCCCGGACCTACCAAGAGACCCAGTACTTC.

This clonotype has more than one count but fewer than ten. The chain joins TRBV27 to TRBJ1-1, with a weak D call TRBD1 (6 bases). Germline CDR1 MNHEY, CDR2 SMNVEV (reference sequence). Trimming removed 6 bases from V and 1 base from J, with 9 bases in between. This CDR3 region has 13 residues. The CDR3 protein is CASSPQGNTEAFF. For the CDR3, the DNA is TGTGCCAGCAGCCCACAGGGGAACACTGAAGCTTTCTTT.

The V gene is TRBV4-3, the J gene TRBJ2-1, with a weak D call TRBD2 (5 bases). This CDR3 region has 15 residues. Germline loops: CDR1 LGHNA, CDR2 YSLEER. The ends were cut back, 3 bases at V and 0 bases at J, with 9 bases in the middle. In DNA, the CDR3 is TGCGCCAGCAGCCATTTAACTAGCTCCTACAATGAGCAGTTCTTC. Its translation: CASSHLTSSYNEQFF.

The J gene is TRBJ2-1, the V gene TRBV30; TRBD1 matches 10 bases. The V and J ends lost 5 bases and 6 bases, in that order; junction bases with no gene match: 10. Germline assignment: CDR1 GTSNPN and CDR2 SVGIG (reference sequence). This CDR3 contains 15 residues. The CDR3 DNA reads TGTGCCTGGTCTGACCGGACAGGGGGGGGCAATGAGCAGTTCTTC. Translating it yields CAWSDRTGGGNEQFF.

This chain joins TRBV3-1 and TRBJ2-2; TRBD1 aligns across 7 bases. CDR1 LGHDT and CDR2 YNNKEL come from the germline V gene (reference sequence). The ends lost 4 bases at V and 3 bases at J; junction bases unmatched: 8. The CDR3 contains 16 residues. The CDR3 loop reads CASSPRQGWDTGELFF. In nucleotides, the CDR3 is TGTGCCAGCAGCCCCCGACAGGGATGGGACACCGGGGAGCTGTTTTTT.

V and J are TRBV14 and TRBJ2-1; 9 positions match TRBD2. Germline CDR1 is SGHDN and CDR2 is FVKESK. V lost 1 base and J lost 5; bases outside the gene matches: 12. There are 18 residues in the CDR3. The CDR3 region has the DNA TGTGCCAGCAGCCAAGGGGCTGCGGGAGGGTCGCTGAACAATGAGCAGTTCTTC. Protein: CASSQGAAGGSLNNEQFF.

This chain joins TRBV4-2 and TRBJ1-1; 9 bases are a match to TRBD1. Per the germline V gene, CDR1 is LGHNA and CDR2 is YNFKEQ. This CDR3 is built from 16 residues. The ends lost 9 bases at V and 1 base at J; junction bases unmatched: 12. This CDR3 reads CASLTGRGQGNTEAFF. In DNA, the CDR3 is TGTGCCAGTTTAACAGGCCGGGGACAGGGGAACACTGAAGCTTTCTTT.

This clonotype was observed a single time. V and J are TRBV25-1 and TRBJ2-5; D call uncertain. V was shortened by 6 bases and J by 4 bases, with 9 bases between the two germline ends. This CDR3 has 12 amino acids. Germline CDR1 MGHDK, CDR2 SYGVNS. The DNA of the CDR3 is TGTGCCAGCAGCACCATGGGAGAGACCCAGTACTTC. Residues: CASSTMGETQYF. The full variable domain, with the rest looked up from reference TRBV25-1 and TRBJ2-5, is EADIYQTPRYLVIGTGKKITLECSQTMGHDKMYWYQQDPGMELHLIHYSYGVNSTEKGDLSSESTVSRIRTEHFPLTLESARPSHTSQYLCASSTMGETQYFGPGTRLLVL.

This chain links TRBV19 with TRBJ2-7; 9 bases fit TRBD1. This CDR3 region has 14 residues. After removal of 7 bases from V and 3 bases from J, the junction contained 7 bases not matched to a gene. In germline, CDR1 is LNHDA, CDR2 SQIVND (reference sequence). The CDR3 coding sequence is TGTGCCAGTACCCCGACAGGGGGGATCTACGAGCAGTACTTC. This codes for CASTPTGGIYEQYF.

The V and J genes are TRBV6-1 and TRBJ2-3, with no clear D. Germline V gives CDR1 MNHNS, CDR2 SASEGT. V dropped 5 bases and J dropped 0 bases, with 15 bases sitting between them. CDR3 length: 16 amino acids. This CDR3 is CASSPRTVTSTDTQYF. The CDR3 DNA follows: TGTGCCAGCAGTCCTCGGACGGTGACTAGCACAGATACGCAGTATTTT.

This CDR3 reads CAWSIAAGTEAFF. CDR3 DNA: TGTGCCTGGAGCATTGCGGCGGGCACTGAAGCTTTCTTT. The V gene is TRBV30, the J gene TRBJ1-1, with D unclear. This CDR3 spans 13 amino acids. Per the germline V gene, CDR1 is GTSNPN and CDR2 is SVGIG (reference sequence). With 3 bases removed from V and 4 bases from J, the gap between germline ends came to 12 bases.